The 2 T cell receptor beta chains presented below share a single source sample, sequenced in a study of human T cells and chemical hapten exposure. TCRdb re-derived calls from the RACE reads in MiXCR, one entry per CDR3 protein. The sample shows approximately 350,000 distinct CDR3 sequences, about 6% of them seen only once. Described time point: patch test 2, 6 weeks after DPC sensitization. Treatment defined: therapeutic diphenylcyclopropenone sensitization with weekly scalp DPC. Sequences were derived from whole blood, sampled in connection with sensitization to the hapten diphenylcyclopropenone (DPC). The source is a woman in her late teens or twenties with alopecia areata. Some clones in this sample may be carry-over from other donors' samples.

This clonotype has only a few counts. The chain links TRBV10-3 to TRBJ2-2; D is unresolved. This CDR3 contains 12 residues. The V end lost 6 bases, the J end lost 6 bases, and 8 bases lay between the germline ends. Germline V gene lookup returns CDR1 ENHRY and CDR2 SYGVKD. The DNA for the CDR3 is TGTGCCATCAGCTTAGAAGCCGGGGAGCTGTTTTTT. Protein sequence: CAISLEAGELFF.

The table lists this clonotype with many counts. This rearrangement joins TRBV2 to TRBJ1-5; a possible D gene is TRBD1 (5 bases). The V gene lost 1 base and the J gene lost 7 bases, with 8 bases spanning the gap. CDR1 and CDR2 (germline): SNHLY, FYNNEI. This CDR3 is 13 amino acids long. The CDR3 nucleotides are TGTGCCAGCAGTGAAGGGGGCGGGCAGCCCCAGCATTTT. Protein: CASSEGGGQPQHF.